This T cell receptor (beta chain) was profiled in a study of neurological immune-mediated disorders. Study-level points and caveats: None of the CDR3 amino acid sequences found in expanded clones was shared across subjects. This suggests that the TCR-beta repertoires were private in all groups.

Healthy controls comprised blood bank volunteers in Maryland, USA. Germline CDR1 SGHRS, CDR2 YFSETQ. The CDR3 length is 14 residues. The V and J ends lost 5 bases and 0 bases respectively, with 6 bases between them. Each CDR3 protein is one row after TCRdb ran MiXCR on the 5' RACE reads. The sample consists of approximately 30,000 distinct CDR3 sequences, over 20% of them appearing once. This clonotype was counted many times. Its antigen is unidentified. The sample consisted of PBMCs. The chain uses TRBV5-1 and TRBJ2-6; D is ambiguous. The TCR originated in a woman in her sixties or seventies in good health. The CDR3 is CASRDSSGANVLTF. Here the CDR3 DNA reads TGCGCCAGCAGGGATAGCTCTGGGGCCAACGTCCTGACTTTC.